This T cell receptor beta chain appears in the sequencing data of a study of cytomegalovirus exposure and HLA in healthy donors. Study results and caveats: Sequencing likely generated an artifact that appeared as a cluster of highly shared sequence variants. According to an earlier analysis, most TCR beta V segments yielded productive rearrangements about 87% or about 30% of the time. Rarity characterized most TCR sequences, yet some public TCRs appeared in many donors. When a later analysis compared HLA-associated TCR beta chains with equally common others, the HLA-associated chains turned out to be more clonally expanded and to have lower generation probabilities.

With 60 Vbeta and 13 Jbeta primers, the PCR was carried out. The data were produced by immunoSEQ multiplex PCR, yet TCRdb's version contains in-frame clones alone and is incomplete. This sample has 150,000 or so clones, with just under 80% found just once. To note about this clone: Its cognate antigen is unknown.

The V end was cut by 8 bases, the J end by 1 base, with 11 bases between. Per germline, CDR1 SEHNR and CDR2 FQNEAQ (reference sequence). The CDR3 is 13 amino acids. The chain couples TRBV7-9 to TRBJ1-1; no firm D call. The sample was PBMCs. The clonotype comes from a man between 18 and 35 years old in good health and CMV-seropositive. CDR3: CASVHPGNTEAFF. CDR3 sequence (DNA): TGTGCCAGCGTACACCCGGGGAACACTGAAGCTTTCTTT.